The clone carrying this T cell receptor beta chain has ten or more counts. The data were taken from a study of T-cell reconstitution after alpha-beta-depleted transplantation in children. Germline values: CDR1 MNHNS, CDR2 SASEGT. The CDR3 contains 13 residues. V lost 5 bases, J lost 7 bases, and 14 bases lay in between. It was with unique molecular identifiers that the TCRbeta library was prepared. TCRdb called the PCR reads again in MiXCR, with one record for every CDR3 protein. Among 200,000 to 250,000 distinct CDR3 sequences, 8% to 10% were seen once, and the ten largest hold less than 8%. The chain couples TRBV6-1 to TRBJ2-5; no definite D call. The source material was PBMCs from the stem cell graft donor, sampled from the stem cell graft. The clonotype was recovered from a human donor who donated a stem cell graft to a child with acute lymphoblastic leukemia. The CDR3 sequence is CASSPNTGGTQYF. As DNA, the CDR3 is TGTGCCAGCAGTCCTAACACCGGTGGGACCCAGTACTTC.